This T cell receptor (beta chain) was found in a study of Ad26.COV2.S vaccination and SARS-CoV-2 variants. The germline V gene encodes CDR1 MNHEY and CDR2 SVGEGT. V lost 2 bases and J lost 2; bases outside the gene matches: 6. The CDR3 runs to 16 residues. Described treatment: 19 received Ad26.COV2.S at low or high dose, single or two shots; about 5 received placebo; per-sample allocation not given. The samples were gathered on day 63 after the first injection of vaccine or placebo. Using immunoSEQ multiplex PCR, the repertoire was profiled, and TCRdb retains in-frame clones only, with some absent. The repertoire includes approximately 400,000 clones, roughly 84% of them detected once, and roughly 3.3% sits in the top ten.

The sample was peripheral blood, taken in a trial of Ad26.COV2.S vaccine versus placebo. This clonotype was sampled from a person aged 18 to 59 who received the Ad26.COV2.S COVID-19 vaccine or a placebo. The chain has TRBV6-2 or TRBV6-3 and TRBJ2-1, with 7 bases identical to TRBD1. This chain's CDR3 is CASSYGDRGTYNEQFF. The CDR3 DNA is TGTGCCAGCAGTTACGGGGACAGAGGAACCTACAATGAGCAGTTCTTC.